This TCR beta chain was recovered during a study of T-cell reconstitution after alpha-beta-depleted transplantation in children. Overall study results and limits: Several hundred expanded graft clones reportedly gave rise to the alpha-beta T cells present about two months after transplant. Surviving recipient cells, namely T cells and thymic progenitors, were the source of high day-60 TCRbeta diversity in some patients. Newly made T cells mostly supplied T-cell counts and diversity one year after transplant.

This clonotype was detected only a few times. Its antigen remains unidentified. Preparation of the TCRbeta library used unique molecular identifiers. Using its own MiXCR run on the PCR reads, TCRdb lists one record per CDR3 protein. The sample shows about a million distinct CDR3 sequences, roughly 31% of them seen only once. The sample here was PBMCs, mostly from graft donor cells, taken 360 days after TCRalphabeta/CD19-depleted stem cell transplant. This TCR came from a boy under two years old who had a stem cell transplant for SCID, so the T cells may come from the graft donor.

The CDR3 sequence is CASSLRTGLEQYF. DNA of the CDR3: TGTGCCAGCAGCCTAAGGACAGGGCTCGAGCAGTACTTC. The chain uses TRBV7-9 and TRBJ2-7; 8 nucleotides line up with TRBD1. The germline V gene has CDR1 SEHNR and CDR2 FQNEAQ (reference sequence). Trimming took 5 bases from V and 6 from J; bases not matched to a gene: 6. The CDR3 is 13 amino acids.